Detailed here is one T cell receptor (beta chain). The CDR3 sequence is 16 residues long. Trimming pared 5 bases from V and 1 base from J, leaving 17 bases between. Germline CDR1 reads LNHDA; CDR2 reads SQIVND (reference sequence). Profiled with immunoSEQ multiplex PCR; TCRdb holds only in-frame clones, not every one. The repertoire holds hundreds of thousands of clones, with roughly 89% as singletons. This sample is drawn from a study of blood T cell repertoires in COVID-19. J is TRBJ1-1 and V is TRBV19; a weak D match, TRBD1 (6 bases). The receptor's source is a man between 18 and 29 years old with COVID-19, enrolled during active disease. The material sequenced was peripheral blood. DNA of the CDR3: TGTGCCAGTAGTTCCCAAGCCGGGACACAGAACACTGAAGCTTTCTTT. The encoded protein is CASSSQAGTQNTEAFF.